The 8 T cell receptor beta chains below come from one sample, sequenced in a study of T cell clonality in common variable immunodeficiency (dated by TCRdb to about 2015). The library relied on the immunoSEQ multiplex PCR assay. TCRdb retrieved this table from immuneACCESS and kept in-frame rearrangements only. Not all clones are present; in checked studies, unresolved V genes account for under half, and no reason is known for the remainder. This sample holds 40,000 to 55,000 clones in total, without any singletons. The ten largest clones capture roughly 6% of the sample. The sequencing sample was made of peripheral blood mononuclear cells. Receptors originate from a person aged 18 to 70 in good health.

A remark on this clone: The read falls 3 residues short of the CDR3 end, and the missing part is taken from the germline J gene. V and J are TRBV19 and TRBJ2-3, with D maybe TRBD1 (6 bases). CDR1 LNHDA and CDR2 SQIVND come from the germline V gene (reference sequence). CDR3 length equals 15 residues. CDR3 loop: CASSTILDSNQPQYF. CDR3 DNA, as far as it was read: TGTGCCAGTAGTACCATCTTGGACAGTAATCAGCCG. The full variable domain, completed using reference TRBV19 and TRBJ2-3, is DGGITQSPKYLFRKEGQNVTLSCEQNLNHDAMYWYRQDPGQGLRLIYYSQIVNDFQKGDIAEGYSVSREKKESFPLTVTSAQKNPTAFYLCASSTILDSNQPQYFGPGTRLTVL.

This clone was seen ten or more times. The CDR3 end is not reached by the read, which stops 3 residues before it; the germline J gene fills it in. The chain is built from TRBV11-2 and TRBJ1-2; TRBD1 aligns across 8 bases. Per the germline V gene, CDR1 is SGHAT and CDR2 is FQNNGV. The CDR3 loop spans 14 amino acids. V lost 5 bases and J lost 4; bases outside the gene matches: 6. The CDR3 bases that were read are TGTGCCAGCAGCCCGGACAGGGTGAGCTATGGC. Protein: CASSPDRVSYG. The entire CDR3 protein is CASSPDRVSYGYTF.

This clone was counted many times. The read falls 3 residues short of the CDR3 end, and the missing part is taken from the germline J gene. The chain carries TRBV13 and TRBJ2-2, with 9 bases identical to TRBD1. CDR3 size: 18 residues. The germline V gene encodes CDR1 PRHDT and CDR2 FYEKMQ (reference sequence). Trimming at V came to 3 bases and at J to 5 bases, leaving 13 bases not matched to a gene. CDR3 residues: CASSFELPGQGWTGELFF. The sequenced CDR3 bases are TGTGCCAGCAGCTTCGAGCTGCCGGGACAGGGTTGGACCGGGGAG.

The sample holds many counts of this clone. The CDR3 sequence is CASSGQEGETQYF. Partial CDR3 DNA: TGTGCCAGCAGTGGGCAGGAAGGGGAGACC. This sequence joins TRBV2 and TRBJ2-5; D ambiguous. Coverage ceases 3 residues before the CDR3 finishes, and the germline J gene fills in the end. V lost 4 bases, J lost 5 bases, and 11 bases lay in between. This CDR3 has 13 residues. Germline CDR1 and CDR2: SNHLY and FYNNEI.

This clone came up many times. The read is 3 residues too short to cover the CDR3 end, so that end is filled in from the germline J gene. The rearrangement uses TRBV7-2 and TRBJ1-2, with 7 positions matching TRBD1. The CDR3 is 13 amino acids. The germline CDR1 and CDR2 sequences are SGHTA and FQGNSA. Trimming at V came to 6 bases and at J to 3 bases, leaving 4 bases not matched to a gene. The CDR3 loop reads CASRTGLDYGYTF. CDR3 DNA (partial): TGTGCCAGCAGGACAGGGTTGGACTATGGC.

This clone was found many times. Coverage ceases 3 residues before the CDR3 finishes, and the germline J gene fills in the end. V usage is TRBV5-1 and J usage is TRBJ1-1; 9 nucleotides line up with TRBD1. From germline, CDR1 is SGHRS and CDR2 YFSETQ. V dropped 2 bases and J dropped 1; count of bases not matched to a gene: 6. There are 16 residues in the CDR3. CDR3 residues: CASSFGQGLKNTEAFF. The part of the CDR3 DNA that was read is TGCGCCAGCAGCTTCGGACAGGGGTTAAAGAACACTGAA.

The CDR3 protein is CASSASSGPFNDYTF. CDR3 DNA (partial): TGTGCCAGCAGTGCTTCTAGCGGGCCCTTTAATGAC. The chain combines TRBV6-1 with TRBJ1-2; D is ambiguous. With the read ending 3 residues before the CDR3 end, the germline J gene is used to fill in that end. Germline CDR1 reads MNHNS; CDR2 reads SASEGT. This CDR3 region has 15 residues.

This clone was counted ten times or more. Read coverage stops 3 residues before the CDR3 terminus; the germline J gene supplies the remainder. The chain recombines TRBV10-3 with TRBJ2-5, with no clear D. CDR3 length equals 15 residues. Deletions cut 0 bases from V and 1 base from J, with 9 bases between. Germline values: CDR1 ENHRY, CDR2 SYGVKD. The CDR3 loop reads CAISESQSPQETQYF. The DNA read from the CDR3 is TGTGCCATCAGTGAGTCTCAGTCCCCCCAAGAGACC.